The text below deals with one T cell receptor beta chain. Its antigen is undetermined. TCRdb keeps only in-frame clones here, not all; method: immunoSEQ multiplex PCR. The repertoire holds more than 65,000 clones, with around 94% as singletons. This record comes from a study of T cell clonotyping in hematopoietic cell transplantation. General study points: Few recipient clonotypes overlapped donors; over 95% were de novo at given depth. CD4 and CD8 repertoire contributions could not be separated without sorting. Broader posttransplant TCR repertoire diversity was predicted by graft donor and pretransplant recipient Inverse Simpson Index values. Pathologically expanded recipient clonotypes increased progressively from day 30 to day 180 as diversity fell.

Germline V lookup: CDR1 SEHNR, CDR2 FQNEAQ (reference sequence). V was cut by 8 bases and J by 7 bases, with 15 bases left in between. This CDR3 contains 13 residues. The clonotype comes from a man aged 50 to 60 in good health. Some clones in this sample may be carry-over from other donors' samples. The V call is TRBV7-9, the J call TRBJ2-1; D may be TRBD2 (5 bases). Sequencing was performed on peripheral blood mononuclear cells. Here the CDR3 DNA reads TGTGCCAGCTTTTTCCTTCGGAGGAATGAGCAGTTCTTC. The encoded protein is CASFFLRRNEQFF.